The present TCR beta chain was sequenced within a study of shared clonotypes between healthy human individuals (dated by TCRdb to about 2020). For the study in its entirety: The cohort included a few men and a couple of women between 18 and 49 years of age. The study deeply sequenced blood TCR repertoires of roughly five healthy adults to estimate repertoire size and the extent of clonotype sharing between individuals. Between about 0.94 and 10 billion PBMCs per donor were obtained by leukapheresis. Libraries were prepared and TCR repertoires were sequenced by different laboratories using diverse techniques, in order to increase sequencing depth and limit assay-specific biases. For each donor, three plates each were used for CD4 naive and CD4 memory, two plates were used for CD8 naive, and one plate was used for CD8 memory. Study-wide findings and limitations: Naive subsets generally had larger estimated clonotype richness than memory subsets did. Pairwise subsampling led to the expectation that sequencing depth would affect the degree of clonotype sharing among donors. When several donors were compared, the shared fraction of clonotypes was roughly 5% for naive CD4, around 4% for naive CD8, more than 2% for memory CD4, and about 0.36% for memory CD8. Incomplete sequencing was indicated by rarefaction of sorted-subset datasets, despite the large sequencing depth. The small number of donors limited the genetic and exposure-history diversity represented. Higher generation probabilities were observed for clonotypes shared by all four sorted-subset donors than for non-shared clonotypes. Sampling was restricted to blood, and TCR repertoires in tissue are likely to differ from TCR repertoires in blood.

Donors were healthy HIV-negative adults with no recently reported acute infections or vaccinations. Every donor was a Caucasian adult residing in Nashville, Tennessee, USA. Magnetic negative selection was used to enrich CD4+ T cells, after which naive cells were positively selected on CD45RA and the negative fraction became the memory subset. Blood was obtained by leukapheresis, after which PBMCs were separated by Ficoll-Histopaque density gradient centrifugation and cryopreserved in liquid nitrogen vapor phase. Purity and quantity of every magnetically sorted T cell population were checked by analytical flow cytometry. From each sorted fraction, genomic DNA was isolated and quantified by UV absorbance on a Nanodrop 2000c. The junction shows trimming of 7 bases on V and 10 bases on J, and the gene matches do not reach 13 bases of it. Looking up the germline V gene yields CDR1 MDHEN and CDR2 SYDVKM. Taken from cysteine to phenylalanine, the CDR3 has 14 residues. Of all the DNA, just the CDR3 is kept, 42 bases in frame from base 1.

Using the deep immunoSEQ assay, TCR CDR3 regions were amplified from genomic DNA by multiplex PCR. For each cell subset, the extracted genomic DNA was distributed evenly across all wells of several immunoSEQ 96-well plates, and each plate served as one replicate. For sorted subsets, about 210 ng of genomic DNA, equivalent to around 30,000 T cell genomes, went into each replicate PCR. Purified libraries were measured with a Qubit 3.0 fluorometer, size-checked on a Bioanalyzer 2100, and measured again with the KAPA Library Quantification kit. Each immunoSEQ 96-well plate was sequenced on its own single-read 150-cycle Illumina NextSeq 550 flow cell. Processing in the source paper ran as follows. The immunoSEQ output contained only junctional sequences without quality scores, so filtering could not match that applied to full-length reads. To assign V/J genes and CDR3, sequences were annotated against IMGT germline references using PyIR, a Python wrapper for IgBLAST v1.9. Reads were removed for weak V/J assignments (E-value above 1e-6), missing CDR3, stop codons, out-of-frame junctions, or ambiguous translated residues. V3J clonotypes were defined as sequences sharing an identical inferred V gene, J gene, and CDR3 amino acid sequence. The percentage overlap between two repertoires was calculated by dividing the number of shared unique clonotypes by the size of the smaller repertoire. Repertoire richness was assessed with RTK rarefaction, the Chao1 estimator, and Recon v2.1 estimates of unobserved clonotypes. OLGA was used to compute generation probabilities for all TCRbeta clonotypes that the gDNA method yielded from a handful of donors. TCRdb retrieved this table from immuneACCESS and kept in-frame rearrangements only. Not all clones are present; in checked studies, unresolved V genes account for under half, and no reason is known for the remainder. The V and J calls and clone size come from that table; D and trimming were worked out from the DNA. Here the sample has 2 million to 3 million clones; under 95% occur a single time. The ten largest clones capture 0.35% to 0.45% of the sample.

Points on this clone: The target of this receptor is not known. No base-level quality is on record; no much larger clone is a single base apart.

The material sequenced was naive CD4+ T cells from PBMCs. Interpreted using the paper, the cell subset or site label stands for: CD45RA+ positively selected. The chain links TRBV28 with TRBJ2-1; 7 of the junction bases match TRBD1. The receptor was derived from a man aged 18-30 years in good health. Some clones in this sample may be carry-over from other donors' samples. The CDR3 reads CASNLLRGLGEQFF. The nucleotide sequence is TGTGCCAGCAACCTACTGAGGGGGCTGGGGGAGCAGTTCTTC.